This T cell receptor (beta chain) was sequenced for a study of Ad26.COV2.S vaccination and SARS-CoV-2 variants. Method: immunoSEQ multiplex PCR; TCRdb's copy keeps in-frame clones and lacks some. The table has about 98,000 clones, around 80% seen once. Study conclusions and caveats: Placebo recipients showed lower spike-specific TCR breadth than vaccinees. Breadth measured for non-spike TCRs was similar across vaccine and placebo recipients. There was reportedly substantial breadth in spike-specific CD8+ and CD4+ T cell responses after vaccination.

A word on this clone: Its antigen is as yet unknown.

V was clipped by 1 base and J by 3 bases; unmatched bases: 4. Germline V gene sequence: CDR1 SGHRS, CDR2 YFSETQ. The CDR3 is 15 amino acids. Source: peripheral blood, taken after recovery from COVID-19. The sequence derives from a human donor who had recovered from COVID-19. This sequence joins TRBV5-1 and TRBJ2-1; 7 positions agree with TRBD1. The CDR3 nucleotides are TGCGCCAGCAGCTTGAGCACAGGGGTCTACAATGAGCAGTTCTTC. Protein sequence: CASSLSTGVYNEQFF.